A single sample gave rise to the 30 T cell receptor beta chains below, sequenced in a study of T cells expressing NK-cell markers. TCRdb re-analyzed the 5' RACE reads; it lists each CDR3 protein once, without DNA. With about 460,000 distinct CDR3 sequences in the sample, the ten largest clones hold 1.4%. Sample: blood T cells: a sorted CD56 or NKG2C T cell subset, CD4+ or CD8+ T cells, or bulk PBMC T cells (not recorded which). These receptors were taken from a woman aged 45-65 years in good health.

This chain joins TRBV20-1 and TRBJ1-5; TCRdb outputs TRBD1, but without DNA this stays unchecked. Germline V gene data show CDR1 as DFQATT and CDR2 as SNEGSKA (reference sequence). The CDR3 is 12 residues long. The CDR3 here is CSATQGEQPQHF.

The CDR3 is CASTQGGLGDNQPQHF. This rearrangement joins TRBV7-9 to TRBJ1-5; TCRdb returns TRBD1, unconfirmable since there is no DNA. Germline V CDR1 and CDR2: SEHNR, FQNEAQ (reference sequence). CDR3 length: 16 amino acids.

This chain joins TRBV11-2 and TRBJ1-1; TCRdb's D gene call, TRBD1, goes unchecked for lack of DNA. CDR3 length equals 15 residues. CDR1 and CDR2 (germline): SGHAT, FQNNGV. CDR3 sequence: CASNPGHTMNTEAFF.

Here the CDR3 reads CASSSRAPNTGELFF. The rearrangement uses TRBV7-2 and TRBJ2-2. CDR3 length: 15 residues. CDR1 and CDR2 from the germline V gene are SGHTA and FQGNSA.

The rearrangement links TRBV5-1 to TRBJ2-3. The CDR3 contains 15 residues. The germline V gene encodes CDR1 SGHRS and CDR2 YFSETQ. The CDR3 here is CASSILGIRTDTQYF.

CDR3 protein: CASSRVGFGNEQFF. The chain is built from TRBV3-1 and TRBJ2-1. Germline V CDR1 and CDR2: LGHDT, YNNKEL (reference sequence). CDR3 size: 14 residues.

The chain is built from TRBV27 and TRBJ2-5; TCRdb names TRBD2, which stays unverified in the absence of DNA. Per germline, CDR1 MNHEY and CDR2 SMNVEV (reference sequence). This CDR3 is built from 18 residues. The CDR3 sequence: CASSLKGPASGREETQYF.

V gene TRBV3-1 combines with J gene TRBJ2-3; TCRdb designates TRBD2, a call that cannot be tested without DNA. Looked up from germline, CDR1 is LGHDT and CDR2 is YNNKEL (reference sequence). The CDR3 loop spans 17 amino acids. This CDR3 is CASSLSGTTTSTDTQYF.

V usage is TRBV5-6 and J usage is TRBJ2-1. The CDR3 extends over 17 amino acids. Germline CDR1 is SGHDT and CDR2 is YYEEEE. The CDR3 loop reads CASSLGVSKWVYNEQFF.

The chain uses TRBV4-1 and TRBJ1-4. The germline V gene has CDR1 MGHRA and CDR2 YSYEKL. The CDR3 length is 16 residues. CDR3: CASSQTVRDSNEKLFF.

The CDR3 protein is CASSQESLSGASTDTQYF. The V gene is TRBV4-1, the J gene TRBJ2-3; TCRdb's assignment of TRBD2 cannot be checked, as there is no DNA. Germline loops: CDR1 MGHRA, CDR2 YSYEKL. The CDR3 runs to 18 residues.

The V gene is TRBV11-3, the J gene TRBJ2-3; TCRdb lists TRBD1, though no DNA is available to test this call. The CDR3 totals 14 residues. Germline V gives CDR1 SGHNT, CDR2 YENEEA. This CDR3 is CASSFAGTADTQYF.

The chain uses TRBV11-2 and TRBJ2-3; TCRdb selects TRBD2, and the lack of DNA leaves this call unchecked. CDR3 length equals 15 residues. Germline CDR1 reads SGHAT; CDR2 reads FQNNGV. The CDR3 reads CASSGTPGLSDTQYF.

The V and J genes are TRBV20-1 and TRBJ2-1; the D call from TCRdb, TRBD2, cannot be confirmed without DNA. The CDR3 extends over 17 amino acids. Germline lookup yields CDR1 DFQATT and CDR2 SNEGSKA (reference sequence). The CDR3 reads CSARTTSGRSSYNEQFF.

V gene TRBV4-1 combines with J gene TRBJ1-5; absent DNA, TCRdb's TRBD1 call cannot be checked. Germline lookup yields CDR1 MGHRA and CDR2 YSYEKL. The CDR3 extends over 17 amino acids. Here the CDR3 reads CASSPTRGRGRNQPQHF.

The chain links TRBV12-3 or TRBV12-4 to TRBJ2-1; the TCRdb call, TRBD1, lacks DNA for checking. The CDR3 extends over 15 amino acids. The chain's CDR3 is CASSPGQGRYNEQFF.

The chain links TRBV11-2 to TRBJ2-5; the TCRdb D gene call, TRBD1, has no DNA to confirm it. Germline CDR1 and CDR2: SGHAT and FQNNGV. The CDR3 contains 15 residues. Here the CDR3 reads CASSLDWGGSETQYF.

The J gene is TRBJ2-1, the V gene TRBV25-1; lacking DNA, the TRBD1 call made by TCRdb goes unchecked. Germline CDR1 is MGHDK and CDR2 is SYGVNS. This CDR3 has 17 residues. CDR3 residues: CASSATTGLQSVNEQFF.

The V call is TRBV7-9, the J call TRBJ2-1. The CDR3 runs to 15 residues. CDR1 is SEHNR and CDR2 is FQNEAQ in the germline V gene (reference sequence). The CDR3 here is CASSLGKRYNNEQFF.

The genes are TRBV12-5 and TRBJ2-1. The V gene's germline CDR1 is LGHNT and CDR2 FRNRAP. This CDR3 has 13 residues. This CDR3 reads CASGLVLNPPQFF.

The chain is built from TRBV5-1 and TRBJ2-3; without DNA, the TCRdb call of TRBD2 cannot be checked. Germline values: CDR1 SGHRS, CDR2 YFSETQ. The CDR3 runs to 16 residues. CDR3 in amino acids: CASSWGLAASTDTQYF.

The V and J genes are TRBV5-1 and TRBJ2-1; TCRdb's assignment of TRBD2 cannot be checked, as there is no DNA. The CDR3 length is 14 residues. Germline V gene data show CDR1 as SGHRS and CDR2 as YFSETQ. This CDR3 reads CASSLLGSFGEQFF.

The rearrangement uses TRBV11-3 and TRBJ2-1. The CDR3 is 13 residues long. Germline lookup yields CDR1 SGHNT and CDR2 YENEEA. The CDR3 sequence is CASSLGSSNEQFF.

This chain connects TRBV19 to TRBJ1-1; the TRBD1 assignment by TCRdb is unverifiable without DNA. Per germline, CDR1 LNHDA and CDR2 SQIVND (reference sequence). The CDR3 is 15 amino acids. The CDR3 protein is CASRPRTGGGTEAFF. The variable domain in full, with the rest retrieved from reference TRBV19 and TRBJ1-1, is DGGITQSPKYLFRKEGQNVTLSCEQNLNHDAMYWYRQDPGQGLRLIYYSQIVNDFQKGDIAEGYSVSREKKESFPLTVTSAQKNPTAFYLCASRPRTGGGTEAFFGQGTRLTVV.

The CDR3 spells CAGSAGRRGLTSGANVLTF. The chain uses TRBV12-3 or TRBV12-4 and TRBJ2-6. CDR3 length equals 19 residues.

The chain links TRBV25-1 to TRBJ2-2; the D call of TRBD1 rests on TCRdb alone, since no DNA is present to check it. The germline gives CDR1 MGHDK, CDR2 SYGVNS. The CDR3 length is 13 residues. The CDR3 sequence is CASSAWGGGELFF. Filled out from reference TRBV25-1 and TRBJ2-2, the complete variable domain reads EADIYQTPRYLVIGTGKKITLECSQTMGHDKMYWYQQDPGMELHLIHYSYGVNSTEKGDLSSESTVSRIRTEHFPLTLESARPSHTSQYLCASSAWGGGELFFGEGSRLTVL.

CDR3 loop: CASTPPSTDTQYF. V gene TRBV5-1 combines with J gene TRBJ2-3; TCRdb calls TRBD2, which cannot be checked without DNA. Looked up from germline, CDR1 is SGHRS and CDR2 is YFSETQ. This CDR3 region has 13 residues. Full variable domain (remainder filled in from reference TRBV5-1 and TRBJ2-3): KAGVTQTPRYLIKTRGQQVTLSCSPISGHRSVSWYQQTPGQGLQFLFEYFSETQRNKGNFPGRFSGRQFSNSRSEMNVSTLELGDSALYLCASTPPSTDTQYFGPGTRLTVL.

This chain links TRBV12-3 or TRBV12-4 with TRBJ1-2; checking the TCRdb D call of TRBD1 is not possible without DNA. CDR3 length equals 12 residues. This chain's CDR3 is CASLNGPGNYTF.

The V and J genes are TRBV3-1 and TRBJ2-1; TCRdb's D call of TRBD2 is untestable without DNA. The CDR3 sequence is 16 residues long. The germline gives CDR1 LGHDT, CDR2 YNNKEL (reference sequence). The CDR3 loop reads CASSQTSGAIYNEQFF.

The rearrangement joins TRBV5-1 to TRBJ2-5; TCRdb's D gene call, TRBD1, goes unchecked for lack of DNA. The CDR3 has 17 residues. Germline CDR1 and CDR2: SGHRS and YFSETQ. The CDR3 sequence is CASSWAKRDRYQETQYF.